The clone carrying this T cell receptor (beta chain) was counted once. Unsorted bulk tissue of about 20-30 mg yielded co-extracted RNA and DNA. A constant-region primer primed TCR beta cDNA synthesis from about 0.55 ug of total RNA. Libraries of TCR beta came from three nested multiplex PCR rounds with slightly modified ARM-PCR. Primers for the first two PCR rounds were TRBV1-TRBV30 forward primers and a C-beta reverse primer (approximately 9 cycles per round). TCRdb recomputed calls from the multiplex PCR reads with MiXCR, one row per CDR3 protein. The repertoire includes about 99,000 distinct CDR3 sequences, 55% to 75% of them detected once, and over 7.5% sits in the top ten. This sample stems from a study of tumor-infiltrating lymphocytes in primary liver carcinoma. Germline V lookup: CDR1 SGHRS, CDR2 YFSETQ. V was shortened by 0 bases and J by 4 bases, with 13 bases between the two germline ends. The CDR3 sequence is 15 residues long.

The specimen was liver tumor tissue from sampling region 5. The subset is: tumor region T5, tumor centre. The receptor was derived from a woman between 55 and 75 years old with primary liver carcinoma and hepatitis B virus infection. This chain joins TRBV5-1 and TRBJ1-1; D gene ambiguous. CDR3 nucleotide sequence: TGCGCCAGCAGCTTGGATGGGGTAACGACCACTGAAGCTTTCTTT. It encodes CASSLDGVTTTEAFF.